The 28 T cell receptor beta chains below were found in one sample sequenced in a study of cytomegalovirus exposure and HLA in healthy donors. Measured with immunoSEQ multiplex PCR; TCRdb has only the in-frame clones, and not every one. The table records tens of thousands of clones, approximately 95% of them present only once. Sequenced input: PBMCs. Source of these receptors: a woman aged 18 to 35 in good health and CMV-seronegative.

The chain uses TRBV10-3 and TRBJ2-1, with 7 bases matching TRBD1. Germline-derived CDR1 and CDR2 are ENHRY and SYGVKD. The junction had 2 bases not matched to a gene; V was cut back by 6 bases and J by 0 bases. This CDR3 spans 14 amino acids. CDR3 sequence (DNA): TGTGCCATCAGGGGACAGAGCTCCTACAATGAGCAGTTCTTC. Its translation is CAIRGQSSYNEQFF.

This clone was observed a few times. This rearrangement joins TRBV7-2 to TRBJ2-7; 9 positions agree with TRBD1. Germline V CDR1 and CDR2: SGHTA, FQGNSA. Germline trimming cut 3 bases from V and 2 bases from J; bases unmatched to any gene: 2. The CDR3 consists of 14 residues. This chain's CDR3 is CASSFTGGTYEQYF. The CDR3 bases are TGTGCCAGCAGCTTTACAGGGGGCACCTACGAGCAGTACTTC.

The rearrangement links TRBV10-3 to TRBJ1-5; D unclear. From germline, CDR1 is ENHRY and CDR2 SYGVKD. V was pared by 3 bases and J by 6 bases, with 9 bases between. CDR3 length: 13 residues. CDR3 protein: CAISDFVAQPQHF. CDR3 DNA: TGTGCCATCAGTGACTTCGTAGCTCAGCCCCAGCATTTT.

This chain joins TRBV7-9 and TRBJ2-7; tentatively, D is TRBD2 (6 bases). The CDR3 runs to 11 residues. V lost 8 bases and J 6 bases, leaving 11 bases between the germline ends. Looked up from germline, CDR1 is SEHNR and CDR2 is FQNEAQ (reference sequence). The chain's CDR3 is CASEGGSEQYF. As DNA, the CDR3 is TGTGCCAGCGAAGGAGGGAGCGAGCAGTACTTC.

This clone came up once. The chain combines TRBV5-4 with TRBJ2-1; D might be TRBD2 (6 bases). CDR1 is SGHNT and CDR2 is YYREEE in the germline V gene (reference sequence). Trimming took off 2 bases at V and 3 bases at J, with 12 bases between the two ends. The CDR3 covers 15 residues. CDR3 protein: CASSFPSAGYNEQFF. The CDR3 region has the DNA TGTGCCAGCAGCTTCCCTAGCGCTGGCTACAATGAGCAGTTCTTC.

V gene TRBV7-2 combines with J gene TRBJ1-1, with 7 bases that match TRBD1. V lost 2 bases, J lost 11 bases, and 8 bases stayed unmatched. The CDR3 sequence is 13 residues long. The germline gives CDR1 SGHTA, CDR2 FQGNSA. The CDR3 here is CASSLLRDSRAFF. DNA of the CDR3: TGTGCCAGCAGCTTACTACGGGACAGTAGGGCTTTCTTT.

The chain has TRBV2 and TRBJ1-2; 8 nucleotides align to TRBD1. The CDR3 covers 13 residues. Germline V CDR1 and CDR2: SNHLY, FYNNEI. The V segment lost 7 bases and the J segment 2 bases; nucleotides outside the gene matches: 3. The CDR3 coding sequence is TGTGCCAGCACTTGGGACAGGAACTATGGCTACACCTTC. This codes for CASTWDRNYGYTF.

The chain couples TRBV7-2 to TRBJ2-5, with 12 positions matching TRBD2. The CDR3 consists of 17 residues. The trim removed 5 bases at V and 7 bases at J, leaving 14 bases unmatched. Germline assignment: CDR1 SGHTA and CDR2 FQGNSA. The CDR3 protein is CASSPGLAGWVGGTQYF. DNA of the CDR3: TGTGCCAGCAGCCCCGGACTAGCGGGATGGGTAGGTGGGACCCAGTACTTC.

The CDR3 sequence is CASSELAGGPSTDTQYF. CDR3 bases: TGTGCCAGCAGTGAACTAGCGGGGGGACCCAGCACAGATACGCAGTATTTT. V and J are TRBV2 and TRBJ2-3; 11 nucleotides agree with TRBD2. Per the germline V gene, CDR1 is SNHLY and CDR2 is FYNNEI. CDR3 size: 17 residues. Trimming cost V 2 bases and J 0 bases; bases outside gene matches: 4.

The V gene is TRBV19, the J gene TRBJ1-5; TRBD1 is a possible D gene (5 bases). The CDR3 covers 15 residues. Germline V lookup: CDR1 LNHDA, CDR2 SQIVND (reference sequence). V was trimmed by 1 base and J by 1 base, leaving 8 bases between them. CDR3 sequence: CASSIVQASNQPQHF. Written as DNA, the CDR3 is TGTGCCAGTAGTATAGTACAGGCAAGCAATCAGCCCCAGCATTTT.

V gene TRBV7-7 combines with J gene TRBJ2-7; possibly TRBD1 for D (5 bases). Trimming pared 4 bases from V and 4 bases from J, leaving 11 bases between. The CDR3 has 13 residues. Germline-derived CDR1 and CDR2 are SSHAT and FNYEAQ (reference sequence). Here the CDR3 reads CASSSHPGYEQYF. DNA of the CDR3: TGTGCCAGCAGCTCCCACCCAGGGTACGAGCAGTACTTC.

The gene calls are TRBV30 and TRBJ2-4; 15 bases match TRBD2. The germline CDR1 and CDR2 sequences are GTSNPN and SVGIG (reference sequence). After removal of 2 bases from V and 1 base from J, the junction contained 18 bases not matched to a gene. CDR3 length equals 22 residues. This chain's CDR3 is CAWSSTRTSGRATGGAKNIQYF. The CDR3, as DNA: TGTGCCTGGAGTTCAACGAGGACTAGCGGGAGGGCCACAGGGGGTGCCAAAAACATTCAGTACTTC.

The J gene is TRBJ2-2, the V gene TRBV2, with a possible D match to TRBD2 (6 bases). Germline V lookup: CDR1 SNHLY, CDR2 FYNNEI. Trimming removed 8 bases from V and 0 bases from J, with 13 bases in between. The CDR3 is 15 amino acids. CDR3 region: CASLPGTSNTGELFF. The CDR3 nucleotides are TGTGCCAGCCTCCCCGGGACTTCGAACACCGGGGAGCTGTTTTTT.

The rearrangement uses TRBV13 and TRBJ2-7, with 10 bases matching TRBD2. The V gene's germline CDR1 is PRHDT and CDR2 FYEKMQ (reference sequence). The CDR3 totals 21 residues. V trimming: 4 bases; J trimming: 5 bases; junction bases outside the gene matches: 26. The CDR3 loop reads CASSSLKREGRTAKPFHEQYF. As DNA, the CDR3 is TGTGCCAGCAGCTCCTTGAAGCGGGAGGGCCGGACAGCGAAGCCGTTCCACGAGCAGTACTTC.

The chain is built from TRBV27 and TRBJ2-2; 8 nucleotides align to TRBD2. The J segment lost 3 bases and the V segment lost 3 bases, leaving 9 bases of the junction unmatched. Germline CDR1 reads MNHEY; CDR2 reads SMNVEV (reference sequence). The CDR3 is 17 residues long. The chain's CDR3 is CASSFHGGRPDTGELFF. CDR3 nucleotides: TGTGCCAGCAGTTTTCATGGCGGGAGGCCCGACACCGGGGAGCTGTTTTTT.

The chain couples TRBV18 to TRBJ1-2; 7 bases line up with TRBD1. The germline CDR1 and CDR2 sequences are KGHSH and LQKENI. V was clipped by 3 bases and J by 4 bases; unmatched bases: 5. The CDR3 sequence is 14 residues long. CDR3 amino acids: CASSPPGQIYGYTF. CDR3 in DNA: TGTGCCAGCTCACCTCCGGGACAGATCTATGGCTACACCTTC.

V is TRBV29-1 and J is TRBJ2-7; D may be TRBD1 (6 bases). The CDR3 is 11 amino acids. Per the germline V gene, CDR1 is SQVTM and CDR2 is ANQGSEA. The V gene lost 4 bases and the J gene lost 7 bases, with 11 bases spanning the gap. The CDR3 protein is CSVGWQGEQYF. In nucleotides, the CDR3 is TGCAGCGTTGGGTGGCAGGGGGAGCAGTACTTC.

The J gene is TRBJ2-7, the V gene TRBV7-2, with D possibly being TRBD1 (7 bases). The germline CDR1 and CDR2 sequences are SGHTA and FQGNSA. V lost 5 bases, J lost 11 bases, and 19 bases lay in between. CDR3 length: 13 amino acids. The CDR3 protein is CASSPGGGLWEYF. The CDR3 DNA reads TGTGCCAGCAGCCCCGGAGGGGGCCTTTGGGAGTACTTC. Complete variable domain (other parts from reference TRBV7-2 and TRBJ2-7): GAGVSQSPSNKVTEKGKDVELRCDPISGHTALYWYRQSLGQGLEFLIYFQGNSAPDKSGLPSDRFSAERTGGSVSTLTIQRTQQEDSAVYLCASSPGGGLWEYFGPGTRLTVT.

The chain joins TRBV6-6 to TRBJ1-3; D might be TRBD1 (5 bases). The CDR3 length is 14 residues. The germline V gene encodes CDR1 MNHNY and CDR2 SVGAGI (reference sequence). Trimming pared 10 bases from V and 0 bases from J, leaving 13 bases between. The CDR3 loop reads CAIHPGSSGNTIYF. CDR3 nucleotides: TGTGCCATACATCCAGGGTCCTCTGGAAACACCATATATTTT.

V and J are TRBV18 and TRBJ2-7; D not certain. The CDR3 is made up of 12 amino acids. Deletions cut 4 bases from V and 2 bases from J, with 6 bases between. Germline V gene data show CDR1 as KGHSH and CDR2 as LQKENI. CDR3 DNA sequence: TGTGCCAGCTCACTAGAACCCTACGAGCAGTACTTC. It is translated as CASSLEPYEQYF.

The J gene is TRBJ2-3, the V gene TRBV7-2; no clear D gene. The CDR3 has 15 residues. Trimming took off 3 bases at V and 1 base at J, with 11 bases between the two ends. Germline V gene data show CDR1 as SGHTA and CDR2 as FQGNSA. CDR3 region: CASSFGVWGTDTQYF. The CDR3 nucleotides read TGTGCCAGCAGCTTCGGAGTCTGGGGCACAGATACGCAGTATTTT.

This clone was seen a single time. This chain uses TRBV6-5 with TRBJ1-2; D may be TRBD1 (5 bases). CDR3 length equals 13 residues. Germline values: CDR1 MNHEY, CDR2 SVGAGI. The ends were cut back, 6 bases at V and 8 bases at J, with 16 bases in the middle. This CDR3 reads CASSYGGVSGYTF. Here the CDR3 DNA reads TGTGCCAGCAGCTATGGGGGGGTTTCGGGCTACACCTTC.

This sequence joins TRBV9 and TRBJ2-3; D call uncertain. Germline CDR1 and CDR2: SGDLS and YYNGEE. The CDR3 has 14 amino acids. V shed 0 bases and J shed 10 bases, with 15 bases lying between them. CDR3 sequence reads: CASSVELRREAQYF. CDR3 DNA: TGTGCCAGCAGCGTAGAGTTGAGGAGAGAGGCGCAGTATTTT.

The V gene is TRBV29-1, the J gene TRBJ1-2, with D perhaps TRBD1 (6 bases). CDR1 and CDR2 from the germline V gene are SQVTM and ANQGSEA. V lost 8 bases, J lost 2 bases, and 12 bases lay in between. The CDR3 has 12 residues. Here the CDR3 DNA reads TGCAGCTCGCTCACAGGGAACTATGGCTACACCTTC. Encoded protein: CSSLTGNYGYTF.

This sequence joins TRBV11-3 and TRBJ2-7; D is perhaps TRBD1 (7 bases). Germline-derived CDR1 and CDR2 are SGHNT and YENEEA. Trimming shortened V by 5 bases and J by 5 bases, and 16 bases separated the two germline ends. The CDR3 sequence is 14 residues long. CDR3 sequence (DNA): TGTGCCAGCAGCGCGGCGGGACAGCCGAACGAGCAGTACTTC. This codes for CASSAAGQPNEQYF.

For the CDR3, the DNA is TGTGCCAGCAGATCAACATGGACTAGCGCAGATACGCAGTATTTT. Its protein is CASRSTWTSADTQYF. The chain uses TRBV7-2 and TRBJ2-3; 9 nucleotides agree with TRBD2. The CDR3 contains 15 residues. Germline CDR1 reads SGHTA; CDR2 reads FQGNSA. The ends lost 6 bases at V and 4 bases at J; junction bases unmatched: 8.

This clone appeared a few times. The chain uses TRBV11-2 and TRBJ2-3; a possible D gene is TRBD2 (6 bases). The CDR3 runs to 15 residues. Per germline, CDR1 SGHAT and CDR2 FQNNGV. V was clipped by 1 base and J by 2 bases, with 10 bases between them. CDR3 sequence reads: CASSLAPSVTDTQYF. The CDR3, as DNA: TGTGCCAGCAGCTTAGCCCCTAGCGTCACAGATACGCAGTATTTT.

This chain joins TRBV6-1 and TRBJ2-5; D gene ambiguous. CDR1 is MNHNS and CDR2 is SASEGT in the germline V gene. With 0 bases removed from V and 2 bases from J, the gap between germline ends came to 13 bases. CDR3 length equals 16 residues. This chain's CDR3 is CASSEAEAPGQETQYF. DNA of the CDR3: TGTGCCAGCAGTGAAGCAGAGGCGCCCGGACAAGAGACCCAGTACTTC.